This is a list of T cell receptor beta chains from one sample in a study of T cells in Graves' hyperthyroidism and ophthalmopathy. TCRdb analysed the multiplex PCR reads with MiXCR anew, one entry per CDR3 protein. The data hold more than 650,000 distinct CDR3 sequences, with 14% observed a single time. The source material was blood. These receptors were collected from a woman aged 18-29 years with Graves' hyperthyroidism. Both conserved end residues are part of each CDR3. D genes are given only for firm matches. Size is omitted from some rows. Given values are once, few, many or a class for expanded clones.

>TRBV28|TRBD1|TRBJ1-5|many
TGTGCCAGCAGTTACCGGGACAGAAATAGCAATCAGCCCCAGCATTTT
CASSYRDRNSNQPQHF
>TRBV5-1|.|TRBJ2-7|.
TGCGCCAGCAGCTCTCTACCCGCTAACTACGAGCAGTACTTC
CASSSLPANYEQYF
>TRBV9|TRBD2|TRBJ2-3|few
TGTGCCAGCAGCGTAGAGGCTAGCGGGACGGGCACAGATACGCAGTATTTT
CASSVEASGTGTDTQYF
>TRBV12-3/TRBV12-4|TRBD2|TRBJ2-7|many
TGTGCCAGCAGTTCCGGGGGGACTATCTTCTACGAGCAGTACTTC
CASSSGGTIFYEQYF
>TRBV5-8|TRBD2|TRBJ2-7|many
TGTGCCAGCAGCTTGGACCTAGCGGGAGGGTGGCAGTACTTC
CASSLDLAGGWQYF
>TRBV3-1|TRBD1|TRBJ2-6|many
TGTGCCAGCAGCCAAGGACAGGGCTCTGGGGCCAACGTCCTGACTTTC
CASSQGQGSGANVLTF
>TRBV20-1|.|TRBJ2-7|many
TGCAGTGCTAGAAGGGCAGGGGACCTCTACGAGCAGTACTTC
CSARRAGDLYEQYF
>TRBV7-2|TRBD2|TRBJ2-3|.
TGTGCCAGCAGCTTAGAGGCGGGAGGGGGAGATACGCAGTATTTT
CASSLEAGGGDTQYF
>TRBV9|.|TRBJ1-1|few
TGTGCCAGCAGCGTAGAGGCCCATAGGCCCCAGAGGACTGAAGCTTTCTTT
CASSVEAHRPQRTEAFF
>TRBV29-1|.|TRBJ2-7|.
TGCAGCGTTGATTTTAGGGGCACCCTGAGCTCCTACGAGCAGTACTTC
CSVDFRGTLSSYEQYF
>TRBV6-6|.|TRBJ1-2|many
TGTGCCAGCAGTTACTCGGGGGTAGGCTTTGGCTACACCTTC
CASSYSGVGFGYTF
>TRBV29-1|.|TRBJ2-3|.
TGCAGCGTTGGGGACTCTATGGGGCCCACTAGCACAGATACGCAGTATTTT
CSVGDSMGPTSTDTQYF
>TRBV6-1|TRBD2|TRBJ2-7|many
TGTGCCAGCAACAGACTAGCGGGGTTGAACAAAGGCGAGCAGTACTTC
CASNRLAGLNKGEQYF
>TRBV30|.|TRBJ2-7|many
TGTGCCTACAACCTCGGGCGCGGGGAGCAGTACTTC
CAYNLGRGEQYF
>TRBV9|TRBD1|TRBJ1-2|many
TGTGCCAGCAGCGTCGGACAGGGGGGCGCTAACTATGGCTACACCTTC
CASSVGQGGANYGYTF
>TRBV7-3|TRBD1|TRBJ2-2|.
TGTGCCAGCAGCCCCGCCGGACAGGGGAAAACCGGGGAGCTGTTTTTT
CASSPAGQGKTGELFF
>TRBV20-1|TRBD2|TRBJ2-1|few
TGCAGTGCTAGTAAACCGGGACTAGCGGGCTTCTACAATGAGCAGTTCTTC
CSASKPGLAGFYNEQFF
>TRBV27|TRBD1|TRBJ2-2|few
TGTGCCAGCAGTTCCGGACAGGGGTCAATCTCCGGGGAGCTGTTTTTT
CASSSGQGSISGELFF